The rows below give T cell receptor beta chains drawn from one sample of a study of shared clonotypes between healthy human individuals. Clones were sequenced by immunoSEQ multiplex PCR, and TCRdb holds only the in-frame ones, with some missing. The data hold 1,100,000 or so clones, with 75% to 85% observed a single time. Sequences were obtained from memory CD4+ T cells from PBMCs. The receptors derive from a man aged 18 to 35 in good health. Some clones in this sample may be carry-over from other donors' samples. The CDR3 runs from the conserved cysteine through the conserved F or W. A D gene is named only where the DNA matches it firmly. Size values are once, few and many counts, or a class for expanded clones, and some rows have none.

.	TRBV7-7	.	TRBJ2-2	TGTGCCAGCAGCTTAGACAGGGCCGGGGAGCTGTTTTTT	CASSLDRAGELFF
.	TRBV5-1	.	TRBJ2-7	TGCGCCAGCAGCTTGGCGGCTTCGGGGGCCCCTTACGAGCAGTACTTC	CASSLAASGAPYEQYF
.	TRBV25-1	.	TRBJ1-1	TGTGCCAGCAGTGAATCGGCGTCGTGGCAGAAGAACACTGAAGCTTTCTTT	CASSESASWQKNTEAFF
once	TRBV11-2	.	TRBJ2-1	TGTGCCAGCAGCTTAGGTGTTGAAATCAATGAGCAGTTCTTC	CASSLGVEINEQFF
.	TRBV7-7	.	TRBJ1-1	TGTGCCAGCAGCTTAGAGGAGAGGAACACTGAAGCTTTCTTT	CASSLEERNTEAFF
.	TRBV29-1	.	TRBJ2-3	TGCAGCGTTGAAGGATTAACAGGCACAGATACGCAGTATTTT	CSVEGLTGTDTQYF
.	TRBV9	.	TRBJ2-3	TGTGCCAGCAGCGTAGCTAACTCCAGAGATACGCAGTATTTT	CASSVANSRDTQYF
.	TRBV29-1	TRBD2	TRBJ2-1	TGCAGCGTTGAGGGGGGGGCTAGCGGGAACTACAATGAGCAGTTCTTC	CSVEGGASGNYNEQFF
.	TRBV28	TRBD1	TRBJ1-2	TGTGCCAGCAGTCAGGGGGGACTGTATGGCTACACCTTC	CASSQGGLYGYTF
.	TRBV10-3	TRBD1	TRBJ2-2	TGTGCCATCAGTGAAGGGACAGGGGCGGGCGGGGAGCTGTTTTTT	CAISEGTGAGGELFF
.	TRBV5-4	TRBD1	TRBJ2-5	TGTGCCAGCAGCCTCCCGGGACAGGGGATGGTTGGGACCCAGTACTTC	CASSLPGQGMVGTQYF
.	TRBV9	.	TRBJ2-3	TGTGCCAGCAGCGTGGGGGGACACCATAGCACAGATACGCAGTATTTT	CASSVGGHHSTDTQYF
.	TRBV20-1	.	TRBJ1-1	TGCAGCGTCGCTCGGGACACTGAAGCTTTCTTT	CSVARDTEAFF
.	TRBV7-2	.	TRBJ1-2	TGTGCCAGCAGCCCCCGGTCCGGGCCCTATGGCTACACCTTC	CASSPRSGPYGYTF
.	TRBV15	TRBD1	TRBJ1-5	TGTGCCACCAAACGGGACAGGGGGGGACAGCCCCAGCATTTT	CATKRDRGGQPQHF
.	TRBV28	.	TRBJ1-4	TGTGCCAGCAGCCCCCACGGAGTTAATGAAAAACTGTTTTTT	CASSPHGVNEKLFF
.	TRBV18	TRBD1	TRBJ2-7	TGTGCCAGCTCGCCTGACAGGGGCCGGTTCGAGCAGTACTTC	CASSPDRGRFEQYF
.	TRBV10-3	.	TRBJ2-5	TGTGCCATCAGTGCCTCCCCTAACCAAGAGACCCAGTACTTC	CAISASPNQETQYF
.	TRBV5-4	TRBD1	TRBJ2-6	TGTGCCAGCAGCTTGGGGGACAGGGGATCTGGGGCCAACGTCCTGACTTTC	CASSLGDRGSGANVLTF
.	TRBV11-3	TRBD2	TRBJ2-1	TGTGCCAGCAGCTTAGTTCCGACTAGCGGGAGCTCCTACAATGAGCAGTTCTTC	CASSLVPTSGSSYNEQFF
few	TRBV6-6	.	TRBJ1-2	TGTGCCAGCAGGCAACAGGGAGTCAACTATGGCTACACCTTC	CASRQQGVNYGYTF
once	TRBV9	.	TRBJ1-5	TGTGCCAGCAGCGTAGGGTCGGGGGAACAGCCCCAGCATTTT	CASSVGSGEQPQHF
.	TRBV2	.	TRBJ2-2	TGTGCCAGCGGGCGGGACACGAACACCGGGGAGCTGTTTTTT	CASGRDTNTGELFF
.	TRBV18	.	TRBJ1-3	TGTGCCAGCTCACCACCCCAGGGAGTGAGAAACACCATATATTTT	CASSPPQGVRNTIYF
.	TRBV7-2	TRBD2	TRBJ2-2	TGTGCCAGCAGCGGGCGGACTAGCGGAGGGGGGGAGCTGTTTTTT	CASSGRTSGGGELFF